Each of the 26 T cell receptor beta chains below was sequenced from the same sample in a study of OX40 agonist ivuxolimab in advanced cancers. Libraries were prepared by immunoSEQ multiplex PCR; TCRdb keeps only in-frame clonotypes and omits some of them. The repertoire has 55,000 to 80,000 clones, 80% to 85% of them found once; the top ten carry roughly 7.9%. The source was CD4+ or CD8+ T cells sorted from blood, collected in a trial of the OX40 agonist ivuxolimab. Receptors were obtained from an adult with an advanced solid tumor such as melanoma, head and neck, liver or kidney cancer.

This chain links TRBV5-4 with TRBJ2-7, with TRBD2 identical over 10 bases. Losses at the gene ends were 3 bases for V and 2 bases for J; bases not matched to a gene: 2. CDR1 is SGHNT and CDR2 is YYREEE in the germline V gene (reference sequence). The CDR3 contains 14 residues. The DNA for the CDR3 is TGTGCCAGCAGCTCGAGCGGGAGGGCCTACGAGCAGTACTTC. It yields the protein CASSSSGRAYEQYF.

The chain recombines TRBV5-1 with TRBJ2-7; 12 positions agree with TRBD1. There are 13 residues in the CDR3. The V and J ends lost 3 bases and 11 bases, in that order; junction bases with no gene match: 6. Germline CDR1 reads SGHRS; CDR2 reads YFSETQ. This CDR3 is CASSSPGQGAEYF. The CDR3 coding sequence is TGCGCCAGCAGCTCCCCGGGACAGGGGGCGGAGTACTTC.

For the CDR3, the DNA is TGTGCCAGCAGTTACGGGGGGGCTGGGGCCAACGTCCTGACTTTC. This gives the protein CASSYGGAGANVLTF. The chain has TRBV6-6 and TRBJ2-6; 7 positions match TRBD2. The ends lost 2 bases at V and 2 bases at J; junction bases unmatched: 0. The CDR3 is 15 residues long. Germline assignment: CDR1 MNHNY and CDR2 SVGAGI (reference sequence).

V and J are TRBV5-1 and TRBJ1-3; 9 bases are a match to TRBD1. The CDR3 consists of 16 residues. CDR1 and CDR2 (germline): SGHRS, YFSETQ. J was trimmed by 4 bases and V by 4 bases; bases with no gene match: 9. Here the CDR3 DNA reads TGCGCCAGCAGCCACGGGACAGGGTTTGGAGGAAACACCATATATTTT. The encoded protein is CASSHGTGFGGNTIYF.

The chain combines TRBV6-5 with TRBJ2-7; 7 bases fit TRBD1. V lost 3 bases, J lost 3 bases, and 8 bases stayed unmatched. Germline assignment: CDR1 MNHEY and CDR2 SVGAGI. The CDR3 loop spans 15 amino acids. CDR3 in amino acids: CASSYSWDRDYEQYF. CDR3 nucleotide sequence: TGTGCCAGCAGTTATTCGTGGGACAGAGACTACGAGCAGTACTTC.

The chain employs TRBV7-2 and TRBJ2-5, with D perhaps TRBD1 (5 bases). This CDR3 has 15 residues. V dropped 1 base and J dropped 3 bases, with 12 bases sitting between them. The germline CDR1 and CDR2 sequences are SGHTA and FQGNSA. As DNA, the CDR3 is TGTGCCAGCAGCTTAGTCGTAGGGGTGGAAGAGACCCAGTACTTC. It specifies CASSLVVGVEETQYF.

This clone was recorded only once. V is TRBV27 and J is TRBJ2-1; a weak D match, TRBD1 (7 bases). V lost 4 bases, J lost 2 bases, and 15 bases lay in between. The germline V gene encodes CDR1 MNHEY and CDR2 SMNVEV (reference sequence). CDR3 length: 16 amino acids. The CDR3 is CASSSHRRGAYNEQFF. In DNA, the CDR3 is TGTGCCAGCAGTTCTCATCGCAGGGGGGCCTACAATGAGCAGTTCTTC.

This chain joins TRBV4-2 and TRBJ2-7; 8 bases fit TRBD1. The germline V gene has CDR1 LGHNA and CDR2 YNFKEQ. This CDR3 comprises 14 residues. Losses at the gene ends were 5 bases for V and 3 bases for J; bases not matched to a gene: 6. The CDR3 sequence is CASSLTGVHYEQYF. The DNA for the CDR3 is TGTGCCAGCAGCTTGACAGGGGTTCACTACGAGCAGTACTTC.

This clone has a handful of counts. The rearrangement joins TRBV28 to TRBJ2-4, with TRBD1 as a possible D gene (6 bases). Trimming removed 2 bases at V and 7 bases at J, with 6 bases between. The CDR3 has 12 amino acids. Germline CDR1 MDHEN, CDR2 SYDVKM. The CDR3 nucleotides read TGTGCCAGCAGTTTACAGGGGAACATTCAGTACTTC. It is translated as CASSLQGNIQYF.

This clone has just one count. The rearrangement links TRBV5-1 to TRBJ1-1; 9 positions agree with TRBD1. The germline gives CDR1 SGHRS, CDR2 YFSETQ. This CDR3 contains 14 residues. J lost 4 bases, V lost 4 bases, and 5 bases had no gene match. The CDR3 DNA follows: TGCGCCAGCAGCCAACAGGGGGCTACCACTGAAGCTTTCTTT. This translates into CASSQQGATTEAFF.

The chain couples TRBV7-3 to TRBJ2-2; D is possibly TRBD2 (5 bases). Germline V lookup: CDR1 SGHTA, CDR2 FQGTGA. This CDR3 contains 14 residues. Trimming stripped 2 bases from V and 6 bases from J, with 10 bases between. The CDR3 spells CASSLDPGSGELFF. CDR3 in DNA: TGTGCCAGCAGCTTAGACCCGGGGTCCGGGGAGCTGTTTTTT.

This clone occurred a few times. The J gene is TRBJ2-1, the V gene TRBV5-1; D is undetermined. The CDR3 covers 13 residues. From germline, CDR1 is SGHRS and CDR2 YFSETQ. V lost 1 base and J 6 bases, leaving 8 bases between the germline ends. CDR3 DNA sequence: TGCGCCAGCAGCTTGCAAGAAATCAATGAGCAGTTCTTC. It translates to CASSLQEINEQFF.

This sequence joins TRBV6-6 and TRBJ2-1, with TRBD2 matching 8 bases. The CDR3 spans 15 residues. The germline V gene encodes CDR1 MNHNY and CDR2 SVGAGI (reference sequence). Germline trimming cut 5 bases from V and 8 bases from J; bases unmatched to any gene: 11. CDR3 residues: CASSPPGLGAHEQFF. The CDR3 nucleotides are TGTGCCAGCAGTCCTCCGGGACTAGGGGCCCATGAGCAGTTCTTC.

The chain uses TRBV2 and TRBJ2-7, with D unclear. The V gene lost 7 bases and the J gene lost 2 bases, with 12 bases spanning the gap. The CDR3 runs to 13 residues. Germline V gene sequence: CDR1 SNHLY, CDR2 FYNNEI. CDR3 nucleotide sequence: TGTGCCAGCAATGGTCTGAACCCCTACGAGCAGTACTTC. Amino acid sequence: CASNGLNPYEQYF. Looking up the rest from reference TRBV2 and TRBJ2-7 gives the full variable domain: EPEVTQTPSHQVTQMGQEVILRCVPISNHLYFYWYRQILGQKVEFLVSFYNNEISEKSEIFDDQFSVERPDGSNFTLKIRSTKLEDSAMYFCASNGLNPYEQYFGPGTRLTVT.

This clone showed up just once. This chain uses TRBV19 with TRBJ1-2; no firm D call. Germline lookup yields CDR1 LNHDA and CDR2 SQIVND (reference sequence). The V end was cut by 4 bases, the J end by 0 bases, with 15 bases between. The CDR3 contains 16 residues. The CDR3 is CASSTTDLAPNYGYTF. In DNA, the CDR3 is TGTGCCAGTAGTACCACCGACCTCGCCCCTAACTATGGCTACACCTTC.

The J gene is TRBJ2-1, the V gene TRBV27, with D tentatively TRBD1 (6 bases). V shed 2 bases and J shed 8 bases, with 13 bases lying between them. This CDR3 has 14 residues. Germline loops: CDR1 MNHEY, CDR2 SMNVEV (reference sequence). This CDR3 is CASSLKEGVDEQFF. The CDR3 DNA reads TGTGCCAGCAGTTTAAAAGAGGGGGTCGATGAGCAGTTCTTC.

The genes are TRBV2 and TRBJ2-6; D possibly corresponds to TRBD1 (6 bases). This CDR3 contains 14 residues. Trimming cost V 7 bases and J 4 bases, with 11 bases left between them. In germline, CDR1 is SNHLY, CDR2 FYNNEI. The chain's CDR3 is CASMRGLGANVLTF. The CDR3 DNA follows: TGTGCCAGCATGAGGGGGTTGGGGGCCAACGTCCTGACTTTC.

This rearrangement joins TRBV27 to TRBJ1-1; TRBD1 is a possible D gene (6 bases). Trimming took off 5 bases at V and 4 bases at J, with 17 bases between the two ends. This CDR3 is built from 15 residues. In germline, CDR1 is MNHEY, CDR2 SMNVEV (reference sequence). CDR3: CASSRSRGRVTEAFF. The CDR3 nucleotides are TGTGCCAGCAGTAGGAGTCGGGGGCGCGTCACTGAAGCTTTCTTT.

The rearrangement links TRBV7-9 to TRBJ1-2; unclear D gene. The CDR3 consists of 13 residues. Germline CDR1 SEHNR, CDR2 FQNEAQ (reference sequence). Trimming removed 5 bases at V and 4 bases at J, with 11 bases between. CDR3 coding DNA: TGTGCCAGCAGCCTAGGGTCCTCCTATGGCTACACCTTC. Its protein product is CASSLGSSYGYTF.

A word on this clone: One junction end disagrees with the germline gene, perhaps due to a read error. V and J are TRBV5-4 and TRBJ1-2, with D possibly matching TRBD1 (5 bases). Per the germline V gene, CDR1 is SGHNT and CDR2 is YYREEE (reference sequence). The length of the CDR3 is 14 residues. The CDR3 nucleotides read TGCGCCAGCAGCCAAGATCGGACAAGCCGTGACTACACCTTC. Amino acids: CASSQDRTSRDYTF.

The genes are TRBV5-5 and TRBJ2-7; TRBD2 is a possible D gene (5 bases). Germline values: CDR1 SGHKS, CDR2 YYEKEE (reference sequence). V gave up 1 base and J gave up 6 bases, with 17 bases separating them. CDR3 size: 15 residues. CDR3 sequence (DNA): TGTGCCAGCAGCTTGTCGGTACGGACTCCTACCGAGCAGTACTTC. It translates to CASSLSVRTPTEQYF.

The chain employs TRBV4-3 and TRBJ2-7; a possible D gene is TRBD1 (5 bases). The CDR3 is made up of 16 amino acids. The germline V gene encodes CDR1 LGHNA and CDR2 YSLEER. V lost 0 bases and J 3 bases, leaving 15 bases between the germline ends. CDR3 coding DNA: TGCGCCAGCAGCCAAGAGCCTAACAGGATAAACTACGAGCAGTACTTC. It translates to CASSQEPNRINYEQYF.

The genes are TRBV15 and TRBJ2-3; 13 bases are a match to TRBD2. In germline, CDR1 is LNHNV, CDR2 YYDKDF (reference sequence). The CDR3 length is 15 residues. V gave up 4 bases and J gave up 5 bases; unmatched junction bases: 3. The CDR3 bases are TGTGCCACCAGCATACTAGCGGGGGGGCGAGATACGCAGTATTTT. As protein: CATSILAGGRDTQYF.

The chain couples TRBV7-2 to TRBJ1-5, with D unclear. The CDR3 spans 15 residues. Germline-derived CDR1 and CDR2 are SGHTA and FQGNSA. Trimming pared 6 bases from V and 0 bases from J, leaving 12 bases between. The CDR3 loop reads CASSRTDFSNQPQHF. The CDR3 nucleotides read TGTGCCAGCAGTCGAACAGATTTTAGCAATCAGCCCCAGCATTTT.

This clone appeared a few times. The CDR3 region has the DNA TGTGCCAGCAGTGGCCGACAGAACTATGGCTACACCTTC. It translates to CASSGRQNYGYTF. The chain employs TRBV25-1 and TRBJ1-2; D possibly corresponds to TRBD1 (5 bases). CDR1 and CDR2 from the germline V gene are MGHDK and SYGVNS. V was pared by 4 bases and J by 2 bases, with 8 bases between. The CDR3 consists of 13 residues.

This rearrangement joins TRBV7-2 to TRBJ1-1; 9 bases map to TRBD1. Trimming took 6 bases from V and 7 from J; bases not matched to a gene: 6. Germline values: CDR1 SGHTA, CDR2 FQGNSA. The CDR3 consists of 13 residues. The CDR3, as DNA: TGTGCCAGCAGGGGACAGGGAGCAGGTGAAGCTTTCTTT. It translates to CASRGQGAGEAFF.